Each of the 23 T cell receptor beta chains below was sequenced from the same sample in a study of T cells in Graves' hyperthyroidism and ophthalmopathy. What was amplified from RNA transcripts were TCR beta CDR3 regions. RT-PCR in the first round (using the HTBI primer set) targeted the TCR CDR3. TCRdb analysed the multiplex PCR reads with MiXCR anew, one entry per CDR3 protein. The table has 300,000 to 400,000 distinct CDR3 sequences, around 14% seen once. Sequenced material: blood. The receptor set was obtained from a woman younger than 35 with Graves' hyperthyroidism.

In its sample, this clonotype was seen many times. The chain carries TRBV6-1 and TRBJ2-7; possibly TRBD2 for D (6 bases). The V and J ends lost 4 bases and 5 bases respectively, with 18 bases between them. This CDR3 contains 15 residues. Germline CDR1 is MNHNS and CDR2 is SASEGT. CDR3 residues: CASSATLPGANEQYF. In DNA form, the CDR3 reads TGTGCCAGCAGTGCAACCCTCCCGGGAGCCAACGAGCAGTACTTC.

This clonotype has at least ten counts. This chain connects TRBV9 to TRBJ2-2; the D is unclear. From germline, CDR1 is SGDLS and CDR2 YYNGEE. The CDR3 has 13 amino acids. V was clipped by 0 bases and J by 3 bases, with 3 bases between them. DNA of the CDR3: TGTGCCAGCAGCGTAGACGACACCGGGGAGCTGTTTTTT. It yields the protein CASSVDDTGELFF.

This clonotype was seen many times. The genes are TRBV29-1 and TRBJ1-5, with D possibly being TRBD1 (6 bases). Trimming took off 6 bases at V and 7 bases at J, with 13 bases between the two ends. Per the germline V gene, CDR1 is SQVTM and CDR2 is ANQGSEA. This CDR3 contains 12 residues. CDR3 protein: CSVGALGQPQHF. CDR3 in DNA: TGCAGCGTGGGGGCCCTAGGGCAGCCCCAGCATTTT.

A word on this clonotype: One end of the junction is discordant with germline, which a read error may explain. V gene TRBV9 combines with J gene TRBJ1-3; the match to TRBD1 covers 8 bases. Germline V gene data show CDR1 as SGDLS and CDR2 as YYNGEE. CDR3 length: 16 residues. The CDR3 region is CTSSPRGPFSGNTIYF. The CDR3 DNA reads as TGTACCAGCAGCCCCAGGGGGCCATTCTCTGGAAACACCATATATTTT.

V and J are TRBV12-3 or TRBV12-4 and TRBJ2-7, with 9 nucleotides matching TRBD2. This CDR3 region has 14 residues. Trimming took 6 bases from V and 7 from J; bases not matched to a gene: 10. The CDR3 sequence is CASRLQLAGGEQYF. The CDR3 DNA follows: TGTGCCAGCAGACTTCAACTAGCGGGCGGGGAGCAGTACTTC.

This clonotype was seen repeatedly, ten times or more. V usage is TRBV6-2 or TRBV6-3 and J usage is TRBJ2-1, with 7 bases aligning to TRBD2. The CDR3 is 14 residues long. Looked up from germline, CDR1 is MNHEY and CDR2 is SVGEGT. The V and J ends lost 3 bases and 5 bases, in that order; junction bases with no gene match: 4. CDR3 region: CASSYVGRNNEQFF. CDR3 nucleotide sequence: TGTGCCAGCAGTTATGTCGGGAGGAACAATGAGCAGTTCTTC.

There are many counts of this clonotype. V and J are TRBV6-1 and TRBJ1-2; no reliable D call. The CDR3 contains 14 residues. Trimming shortened V by 2 bases and J by 4 bases, and 11 bases separated the two germline ends. Germline assignment: CDR1 MNHNS and CDR2 SASEGT. The CDR3 DNA reads as TGTGCCAGCAGTGAACCCATCATAATCTATGGCTACACCTTC. Translating it yields CASSEPIIIYGYTF.

This chain joins TRBV29-1 and TRBJ1-3; D is ambiguous. This CDR3 has 12 amino acids. V lost 7 bases, J lost 0 bases, and 7 bases lay in between. Germline CDR1 reads SQVTM; CDR2 reads ANQGSEA. In DNA, the CDR3 is TGCAGCGCCGGCCTCTCTGGAAACACCATATATTTT. Its protein product is CSAGLSGNTIYF.

This clonotype was seen repeatedly, ten times or more. The chain carries TRBV7-9 and TRBJ2-2; maybe TRBD1 (5 bases). Trimming left V 6 bases short and J 1 base short, with 9 bases between. CDR3 length: 14 amino acids. Germline V gives CDR1 SEHNR, CDR2 FQNEAQ (reference sequence). Written as DNA, the CDR3 is TGTGCCAGCAGAACTACAGGGAACACCGGGGAGCTGTTTTTT. Its translation: CASRTTGNTGELFF.

This clonotype was detected many times. J is TRBJ2-6 and V is TRBV13; D remains unclear. The CDR3 runs 15 residues. V lost 3 bases to trimming and J lost 1 base, with 7 bases between them. Germline CDR1 and CDR2: PRHDT and FYEKMQ (reference sequence). The CDR3 region has the DNA TGTGCCAGCAGCTTGTTTCGGTCTGGGGCCAACGTCCTGACTTTC. Its protein product is CASSLFRSGANVLTF.

There are many counts of this clonotype. The chain joins TRBV27 to TRBJ2-5; D assignment may be TRBD1 or TRBD2 (7 bases each). The CDR3 runs 15 residues. V lost 5 bases, J lost 5 bases, and 18 bases lay in between. Per germline, CDR1 MNHEY and CDR2 SMNVEV (reference sequence). For the CDR3, the DNA is TGTGCCAGCAGTCCGCGACCAGGGGGGGCGGAGACCCAGTACTTC. As protein: CASSPRPGGAETQYF.

This clonotype showed up many times. The chain links TRBV11-2 to TRBJ2-7; tentatively, D is TRBD1 or TRBD2 (5 bases each). The CDR3 sequence is 15 residues long. In germline, CDR1 is SGHAT, CDR2 FQNNGV. V shed 1 base and J shed 2 bases, with 12 bases lying between them. In DNA, the CDR3 is TGTGCCAGCAGCTTAGGAGGGCGGACAACCTACGAGCAGTACTTC. Its translation: CASSLGGRTTYEQYF.

This chain connects TRBV6-6 to TRBJ1-3, with 7 bases that match TRBD1. Germline-derived CDR1 and CDR2 are MNHNY and SVGAGI (reference sequence). The CDR3 totals 16 residues. V shed 0 bases and J 0 bases; nucleotides not matched to a gene: 2. The CDR3 DNA follows: TGTGCCAGCAGTTACTCGGGACAGAGCTCTGGAAACACCATATATTTT. Encoded protein: CASSYSGQSSGNTIYF.

This clonotype has a handful of counts. The chain employs TRBV24-1 and TRBJ2-2; 12 bases fit TRBD2. The CDR3 consists of 14 residues. Germline CDR1 KGHDR, CDR2 SFDVKD. The trim removed 9 bases at V and 7 bases at J, leaving 5 bases unmatched. The DNA for the CDR3 is TGTGCCACCGCTAGCGGGGGGGCCTTCGGGGAGCTGTTTTTT. This gives the protein CATASGGAFGELFF.

This clonotype was found many times. The chain is built from TRBV6-1 and TRBJ1-2, with D uncertain. Trimming took 4 bases from V and 2 from J, leaving 8 bases between them. This CDR3 has 13 residues. Germline V gene lookup returns CDR1 MNHNS and CDR2 SASEGT. This chain's CDR3 is CASSAVPNYGYTF. In DNA, the CDR3 is TGTGCCAGCAGTGCGGTCCCGAACTATGGCTACACCTTC.

In this sample, this clonotype turned up a few times. CDR3 amino acids: CASAGGPNEKLFF. For the CDR3, the DNA is TGTGCCAGTGCAGGGGGGCCTAATGAAAAACTGTTTTTT. The chain links TRBV6-1 to TRBJ1-4; 7 bases fit TRBD1. V shed 9 bases and J 3 bases; nucleotides not matched to a gene: 4. Germline lookup yields CDR1 MNHNS and CDR2 SASEGT. The CDR3 loop spans 13 amino acids.

The gene calls are TRBV12-3 or TRBV12-4 and TRBJ2-4, with D unresolved. V lost 9 bases and J 0 bases, leaving 21 bases between the germline ends. The CDR3 length is 17 residues. CDR3 sequence (DNA): TGTGCCAGTAACTATCAGCTGGCAGACTTAGCCAAAAACATTCAGTACTTC. Residues: CASNYQLADLAKNIQYF.

Note on this clonotype: A read error is possible here, since a much larger clone lies one base away. The chain has TRBV6-2 or TRBV6-3 and TRBJ1-5; D not certain. V was clipped by 7 bases and J by 3 bases, with 13 bases between them. The CDR3 extends over 14 amino acids. Germline V gene lookup returns CDR1 MNHEY and CDR2 SVGEGT. CDR3 protein: CASTQAVNNQPQHF. The CDR3 nucleotides are TGTGCCAGCACCCAAGCGGTAAACAATCAGCCCCAGCATTTT.

The chain joins TRBV13 to TRBJ2-1; 11 bases are a match to TRBD2. Germline assignment: CDR1 PRHDT and CDR2 FYEKMQ (reference sequence). This CDR3 contains 15 residues. Trimming cost V 4 bases and J 2 bases; bases outside gene matches: 1. CDR3 sequence (DNA): TGTGCCAGCAGCTCTAGCGGGAGGACCTACAATGAGCAGTTCTTC. It yields the protein CASSSSGRTYNEQFF. The full variable domain, in which reference TRBV13 and TRBJ2-1 provide the parts outside the CDR3, is AAGVIQSPRHLIKEKRETATLKCYPIPRHDTVYWYQQGPGQDPQFLISFYEKMQSDKGSIPDRFSAQQFSDYHSELNMSSLELGDSALYFCASSSSGRTYNEQFFGPGTRLTVL.

This clonotype was counted ten times or more. The chain links TRBV2 to TRBJ2-7; D is unclear. Trimming left V 8 bases short and J 4 bases short, with 15 bases between. Germline loops: CDR1 SNHLY, CDR2 FYNNEI. This CDR3 region has 13 residues. CDR3 protein: CASRDDSKYEQYF. Here the CDR3 DNA reads TGTGCCAGCCGAGACGATAGTAAGTACGAGCAGTACTTC.

As regards this clonotype: The CDR3 does not end in the conserved phenylalanine or tryptophan, so this is likely a read error. This chain uses TRBV28 with TRBJ2-7; possible D gene TRBD2, 6 bases. This CDR3 is built from 16 residues. CDR1 MDHEN and CDR2 SYDVKM come from the germline V gene. The V end lost 4 bases, the J end lost 3 bases, and 19 bases lay between the germline ends. The CDR3 loop is CASSSEGRGPYYEQYS. For the CDR3, the DNA is TGTGCCAGCAGTTCGGAGGGGCGGGGCCCCTACTACGAGCAGTACTCC.

This clonotype was seen more than once but under ten times. The V gene is TRBV9, the J gene TRBJ2-5; no definite D call. Trimming removed 4 bases at V and 3 bases at J, with 19 bases between. The CDR3 is made up of 16 amino acids. CDR1 is SGDLS, CDR2 YYNGEE, per germline. The DNA of the CDR3 is TGTGCCAGCAGCAAGGACCCCGCGGTTCACAAAGAGACCCAGTACTTC. Protein product: CASSKDPAVHKETQYF.

This clonotype has ten or more counts. The chain is built from TRBV28 and TRBJ2-3; 12 bases match TRBD2. Per the germline V gene, CDR1 is MDHEN and CDR2 is SYDVKM. Trimming cost V 6 bases and J 5 bases; bases outside gene matches: 12. This CDR3 is built from 17 residues. CDR3 nucleotides: TGTGCCAGCAGAGAAGCCCCGACTAGCGGGAGTGGAGATACGCAGTATTTT. Protein: CASREAPTSGSGDTQYF.